These T cell receptor beta chains were read from a single sample in a study of spatial heterogeneity in lung cancer. TCRdb fed the 5' RACE reads into MiXCR, producing one record per CDR3 protein. The data hold 35,000 to 45,000 distinct CDR3 sequences, with approximately 5.6% observed a single time. Specimen: PBMCs, collected at surgery. The source is a female donor with early-stage non-small cell lung cancer. The CDR3 runs from the conserved cysteine through the conserved F or W. D genes are given only for firm matches. Expanded clones are given a class, and other clones once, few, many or no size at all.

many TRBJ2-3 TRBV19 TRBD2 TGTGCCAGTAGTCCAAGGACTAGCGGCTTCACAGATACGCAGTATTTT CASSPRTSGFTDTQYF
many TRBJ2-4 TRBV20-1 TRBD1 TGCAGTGCGACAACAGGGGCAACCAAAAACATTCAGTACTTC CSATTGATKNIQYF
many TRBJ1-1 TRBV2 TRBD1 TGTGCCAGCAGTGCGACAGGGGGCACTGAAGCTTTCTTT CASSATGGTEAFF
many TRBJ2-1 TRBV5-1 TRBD2 TGCGCCAGCAGCTTCACCCAGCGGGGGGGCCAGCATGAGCAGTTCTTC CASSFTQRGGQHEQFF
many TRBJ1-5 TRBV28 TRBD1 TGTGCCAGCACCTCGACAGGGAGGGCGAGTCAGCCCCAGCATTTT CASTSTGRASQPQHF
many TRBJ2-5 TRBV12-3/TRBV12-4 - TGTGCCAGCAGTCGGGACTCGGGGGCTCTCAGAGAGACCCAGTACTTC CASSRDSGALRETQYF
many TRBJ1-4 TRBV20-1 TRBD1 TGCAGTGCTAGAGACACAGGGGGCAAGACTAATGAAAAACTGTTTTTT CSARDTGGKTNEKLFF
few TRBJ2-1 TRBV5-4 - TGTGCCAGCAGCTTGTGGTCGGGGGCTGAGCAGTTCTTC CASSLWSGAEQFF
- TRBJ2-7 TRBV12-5 - TGTGCTAGTGGTTTAGCTACCTACGAGCAGTACTTC CASGLATYEQYF
many TRBJ1-1 TRBV7-9 - TGTGCCAGCACCCTAATCGCAGGGAACACTGAAGCTTTCTTT CASTLIAGNTEAFF
few TRBJ2-2 TRBV2 TRBD1 TGTGCCAGCAGTAAGGGGGCTGAGACCGGGGAGCTGTTTTTT CASSKGAETGELFF
many TRBJ1-2 TRBV3-1 TRBD1 TGTGCCAGCAGCCAAGTCCTTGGGACAGGGGGCTATGGCTACACCTTC CASSQVLGTGGYGYTF
many TRBJ2-1 TRBV2 - TGTGCCAGCAACGATGGGCCGAGTAATGAGCAGTTCTTC CASNDGPSNEQFF
many TRBJ1-1 TRBV5-1 - TGCGCCAGCAGCTTGAATGGGGGGGATAGTGAAGCTTTCTTT CASSLNGGDSEAFF
many TRBJ1-2 TRBV28 - TGTGCCAGCAGTTTTCCTGGCTACTATGGCTACACCTTC CASSFPGYYGYTF
- TRBJ1-6 TRBV20-1 TRBD1 TGCAGTGCTAGTATAGCGGGACAGGGTTATTCACCCCTCCACTTT CSASIAGQGYSPLHF
many TRBJ2-2 TRBV11-3 - TGTGCCAGCAGCTTAGACGGCACCGGGGAGCTGTTTTTT CASSLDGTGELFF
many TRBJ1-1 TRBV5-1 TRBD1 TGCGCCAGCAGCGTGACAGGGGATTCGGGCACTGAAGCTTTCTTT CASSVTGDSGTEAFF
many TRBJ1-2 TRBV27 - TGTGCCAGCAGTTTATCCCGACAGCCTAACTATGGCTACACCTTC CASSLSRQPNYGYTF
many TRBJ1-2 TRBV19 - TGTGCCAGTAGTATAAAGGCATCGAGACAGAACTATGGCTACACCTTC CASSIKASRQNYGYTF
- TRBJ2-3 TRBV5-5 - TGTGCCAGCAGCCCCAGGCTCGGACTCGGCACAGATACGCAGTATTTT CASSPRLGLGTDTQYF
many TRBJ2-7 TRBV12-3/TRBV12-4 - TGTGCCAGCACCCTGATGGGCGCCAACGAGCAGTACTTC CASTLMGANEQYF
many TRBJ2-1 TRBV3-1 TRBD1 TGTGCCAGCAGCAAACAGGGGGGCTACAATGAGCAGTTCTTC CASSKQGGYNEQFF